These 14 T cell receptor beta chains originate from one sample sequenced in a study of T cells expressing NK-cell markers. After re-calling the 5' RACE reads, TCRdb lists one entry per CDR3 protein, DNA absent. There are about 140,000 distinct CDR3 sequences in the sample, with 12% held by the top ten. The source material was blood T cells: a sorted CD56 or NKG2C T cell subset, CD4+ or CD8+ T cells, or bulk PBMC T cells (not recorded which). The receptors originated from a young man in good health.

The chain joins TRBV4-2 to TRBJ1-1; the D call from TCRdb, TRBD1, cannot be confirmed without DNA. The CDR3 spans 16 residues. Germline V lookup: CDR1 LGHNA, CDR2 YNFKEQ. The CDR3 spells CASSQDWEGESTEAFF.

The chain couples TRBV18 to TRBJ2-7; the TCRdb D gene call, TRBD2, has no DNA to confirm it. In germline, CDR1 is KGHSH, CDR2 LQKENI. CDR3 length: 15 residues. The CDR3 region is CASSDQGPGVYEQYF.

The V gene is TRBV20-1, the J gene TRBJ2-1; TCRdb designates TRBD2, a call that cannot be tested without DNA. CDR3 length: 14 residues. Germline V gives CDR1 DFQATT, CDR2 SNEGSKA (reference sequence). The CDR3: CSASLASGKQEQFF.

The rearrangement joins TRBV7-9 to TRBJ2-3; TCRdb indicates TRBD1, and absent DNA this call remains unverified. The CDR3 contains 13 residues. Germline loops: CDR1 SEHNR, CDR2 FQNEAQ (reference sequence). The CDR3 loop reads CASSKTGTDTQYF. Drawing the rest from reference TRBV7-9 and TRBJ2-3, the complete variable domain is DTGVSQNPRHKITKRGQNVTFRCDPISEHNRLYWYRQTLGQGPEFLTYFQNEAQLEKSRLLSDRFSAERPKGSFSTLEIQRTEQGDSAMYLCASSKTGTDTQYFGPGTRLTVL.

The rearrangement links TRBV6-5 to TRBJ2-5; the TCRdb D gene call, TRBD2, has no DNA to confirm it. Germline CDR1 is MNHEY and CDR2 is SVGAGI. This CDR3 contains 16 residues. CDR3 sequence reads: CASSYFSGLAGETQYF.

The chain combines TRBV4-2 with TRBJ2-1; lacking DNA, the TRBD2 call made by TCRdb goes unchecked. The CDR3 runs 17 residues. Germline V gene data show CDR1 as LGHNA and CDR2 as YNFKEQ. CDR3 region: CASSQVAGERYYNEQFF.

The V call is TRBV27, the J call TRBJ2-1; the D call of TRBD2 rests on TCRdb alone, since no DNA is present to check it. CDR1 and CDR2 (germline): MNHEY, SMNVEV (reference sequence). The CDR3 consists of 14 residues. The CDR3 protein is CASSATLEGNEQFF.

The CDR3 sequence: CASTRTGAEAFF. The chain joins TRBV19 to TRBJ1-1; TCRdb calls TRBD1, which cannot be checked without DNA. The CDR3 consists of 12 residues. Germline CDR1 LNHDA, CDR2 SQIVND (reference sequence).

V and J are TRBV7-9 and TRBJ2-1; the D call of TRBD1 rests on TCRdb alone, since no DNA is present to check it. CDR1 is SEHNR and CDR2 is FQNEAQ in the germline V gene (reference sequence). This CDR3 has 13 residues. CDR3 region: CASSLNGGSEQFF. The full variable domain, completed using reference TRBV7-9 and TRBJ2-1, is DTGVSQNPRHKITKRGQNVTFRCDPISEHNRLYWYRQTLGQGPEFLTYFQNEAQLEKSRLLSDRFSAERPKGSFSTLEIQRTEQGDSAMYLCASSLNGGSEQFFGPGTRLTVL.

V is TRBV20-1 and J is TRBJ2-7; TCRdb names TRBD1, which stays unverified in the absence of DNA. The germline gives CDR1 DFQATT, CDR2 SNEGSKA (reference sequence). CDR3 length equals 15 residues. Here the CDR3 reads CSARDQGRGGYEQYF.

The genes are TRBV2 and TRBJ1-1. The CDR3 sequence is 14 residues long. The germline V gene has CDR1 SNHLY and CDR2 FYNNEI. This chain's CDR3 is CASSKRGEGTEAFF.

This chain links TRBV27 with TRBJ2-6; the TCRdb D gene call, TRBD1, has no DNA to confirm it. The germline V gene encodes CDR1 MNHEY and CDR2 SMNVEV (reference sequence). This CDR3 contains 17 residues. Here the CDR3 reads CASSSLASGDRANVLTF.

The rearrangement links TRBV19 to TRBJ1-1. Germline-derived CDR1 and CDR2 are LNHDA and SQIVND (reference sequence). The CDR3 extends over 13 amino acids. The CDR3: CASSLTSNTEAFF.

Here the CDR3 reads CASSELLAYETQYF. The chain recombines TRBV10-2 with TRBJ2-5; TCRdb picks TRBD2, but there is no DNA to check that call. Germline CDR1 reads WSHSY; CDR2 reads SAAADI. The CDR3 runs 14 residues.